This TCR beta chain was profiled in a study of metastatic and nonmetastatic thyroid tumors (dated by TCRdb to about 2020). Turning to the overall study: Repertoires from peripheral blood and from tumor or nodule tissue samples of malignant and benign thyroid patients were compared.

Before undergoing thyroid surgery, none of the patients had been given any kind of treatment. Patient clinical samples collected from about 2011 to 2018 were retrospectively analysed using T-cell receptor beta sequencing. In its sample, this clone was seen many times. Its target antigen remains unknown. Nothing much larger sits one base from this clone, and base qualities are not available. For CDR1 and CDR2, the germline V gene lists SQVTM and ANQGSEA. Relative to germline, V is 5 bases shorter and J is 0 bases shorter, with 19 bases between their ends. Including the terminal cysteine and phenylalanine, the CDR3 comprises 16 residues. Just CDR3 DNA is preserved here, 48 bases in frame from base 1. Library preparation employed PCR. Instrument used: Illumina HiSeq 4000. High-throughput sequencing was used to profile the TCR beta-chain CDR3 region of each patient. In the original analysis: CDR3 differences across clinicopathological groups were used to build a classifier for discriminating distant-metastatic papillary thyroid cancer patients. To measure repertoire diversity the researchers used the Shannon index, while the Morisita-Horn index served to gauge how similar the tumor and blood repertoires were. TCRdb reanalyzed the raw reads on its own, using fastp at Q25 for trimming and MiXCR for clone calling, and kept in-frame beta chains. The V and J calls come from TCRdb's annotation, not from the publication. Recorded for this sample are more than 15,000 clones; approximately 22% of them occurred a single time. The ten most abundant clones make up roughly 7.7% of the sample.

General findings and caveats noted by the study authors: In both blood and tumor samples, malignant tumors were reported to have significantly higher TCR beta diversity than benign nodules.

The sequence is built from TRBV29-1 and TRBJ1-2; no D segment can be confidently identified. The specimen was adjacent normal tissue. This receptor was obtained from a female donor with papillary thyroid cancer or a benign thyroid nodule (not recorded which). Some clones in this sample may be carry-over from other donors' samples. CDR3 sequence: CSVYGVEAATNYGYTF. The nucleotide sequence is TGCAGCGTTTACGGTGTGGAGGCTGCCACTAACTATGGCTACACCTTC.